This TCR beta chain was profiled in a study of graft-versus-host responses after intestinal transplantation. Overall study: Tacrolimus and steroids were given for around three years to all recipients after anti-thymocyte globulin induction.

CDR3 length: 13 residues. Germline CDR1 MNHEY, CDR2 SMNVEV (reference sequence). Generated by immunoSEQ multiplex PCR, the TCRdb table keeps only in-frame clones and is missing some. Of roughly 13,000 clones in the sample, less than 40% were seen once. This clone was picked up a small number of times. The germline gene is not matched at one end of the junction; a read error may be the cause. This sample also contains other DNA sequences that code for the same CDR3. Responders that carried the CFSE label, about 200,000 of them, were plated with about 200,000 irradiated, violet-dye-labeled stimulator cells. Sorting was performed after the reaction on proliferating CFSE-low CD3+CD4+ and CD3+CD8+ responders.

The rearrangement uses TRBV27 and TRBJ2-7, with D perhaps matching TRBD2 (6 bases). The clonotype comes from a human patient who received an intestinal transplant. This specimen was alloreactive CD8+ T cells from a mixed lymphocyte reaction culture, taken before intestinal transplant. Subset reported: CFSE-low proliferating T cells sorted from roughly 6-day pre-transplant mixed lymphocyte reaction (GvH or HvG direction). This chain's CDR3 is CASSPTPAGEQYF. CDR3 DNA sequence: TGTGCTAGCAGTCCGACTCCAGCGGGCGAGCAGTACTTC.